This is a list of T cell receptor beta chains from one sample in a study of OX40 agonist ivuxolimab in advanced cancers. Using immunoSEQ multiplex PCR, the repertoire was profiled, and TCRdb retains in-frame clones only, with some absent. This table has 90,000 or so clones, approximately 92% appearing once. Sequencing was performed on CD4+ or CD8+ T cells sorted from blood, taken in a trial of the OX40 agonist ivuxolimab. Receptor source: an adult with an advanced solid tumor such as melanoma, head and neck, liver or kidney cancer. Each CDR3 is given with its conserved first and last residue. The D gene is left open where the match is weak. Rows give clone size only sometimes, using once, few, many, or a class for an expanded clone.

.	TRBD1	TRBJ2-7	TRBV5-4	CASSVGQDYEQYF	TGTGCCAGCAGCGTCGGACAGGACTACGAGCAGTACTTC
.	TRBD2	TRBJ2-3	TRBV7-2	CASSLGTTAGAPSTDTQYF	TGTGCCAGCAGCTTAGGGACTACGGCGGGAGCCCCTTCCACAGATACGCAGTATTTT
.	.	TRBJ2-7	TRBV7-8	CASSLGSTYEQYF	TGTGCCAGCAGCTTAGGGTCCACCTACGAGCAGTACTTC
.	TRBD1	TRBJ2-7	TRBV7-2	CASSGGQGAFDEQYF	TGTGCCAGCAGCGGGGGACAGGGGGCTTTCGACGAGCAGTACTTC
once	TRBD1	TRBJ2-7	TRBV7-8	CASSLAGQAPYEQYF	TGTGCCAGCAGCTTAGCCGGACAGGCCCCCTACGAGCAGTACTTC
.	TRBD2	TRBJ2-7	TRBV11-2	CASSFGRGSYEQYF	TGTGCCAGCAGCTTCGGGAGGGGGTCCTACGAGCAGTACTTC
.	TRBD1	TRBJ2-1	TRBV5-1	CASWDPGQGVTEQFF	TGCGCCAGCTGGGATCCGGGACAGGGGGTCACTGAGCAGTTCTTC
.	.	TRBJ2-2	TRBV6-6	CASSYPRSGELFF	TGTGCCAGCAGTTACCCCAGGTCCGGGGAGCTGTTTTTT
.	.	TRBJ1-2	TRBV6-1	CATTSLGGYTF	TGTGCCACCACGTCATTGGGCGGCTACACCTTC
.	.	TRBJ2-2	TRBV4-1	CASSPAPPGAGELFF	TGCGCCAGCAGCCCGGCCCCCCCTGGGGCCGGGGAGCTGTTTTTT
.	.	TRBJ2-7	TRBV6-5	CASSSHYEQYF	TGTGCCAGCAGTTCTCATTACGAGCAGTACTTC
.	TRBD1	TRBJ1-1	TRBV6-1	CASSIQGTNTEAFF	TGTGCCAGCAGTATACAGGGGACGAACACTGAAGCTTTCTTT
.	TRBD2	TRBJ2-7	TRBV6-1	CASSVIAGVSEQYF	TGTGCCAGCAGTGTAATAGCGGGAGTGAGCGAGCAGTACTTC
.	.	TRBJ1-4	TRBV9	CASSVGQNEKLFF	TGTGCCAGCAGCGTAGGACAGAATGAAAAACTGTTTTTT
.	TRBD2	TRBJ2-1	TRBV10-1	CASSELRGDYNEQFF	TGCGCCAGCAGTGAGTTACGGGGGGACTACAATGAGCAGTTCTTC
.	TRBD2	TRBJ2-7	TRBV5-1	CASSLASGLAGGDYEQYF	TGCGCCAGCAGCTTGGCCTCCGGACTAGCGGGGGGAGACTACGAGCAGTACTTC
once	TRBD1	TRBJ2-1	TRBV27	CASNSGGAVYEQFF	TGTGCCAGCAATTCAGGGGGCGCGGTGTATGAGCAGTTCTTC
once	TRBD1	TRBJ2-1	TRBV5-6	CASCPQGANEQFF	TGTGCCAGCTGCCCTCAGGGGGCGAATGAGCAGTTCTTC
.	.	TRBJ2-2	TRBV6-4	CASRGTENTGELFF	TGTGCCAGCAGAGGGACGGAGAACACCGGGGAGCTGTTTTTT
.	.	TRBJ2-1	TRBV4-3	CASSQDFWASAVSYNEQFF	TGCGCCAGCAGCCAAGATTTTTGGGCTAGCGCAGTCTCCTACAATGAGCAGTTCTTC
.	.	TRBJ2-7	TRBV5-5	CATYEVRLSHYEQYF	TGTGCCACCTACGAGGTCCGATTGTCCCACTACGAGCAGTACTTC
.	.	TRBJ1-4	TRBV27	CASSFTREKLFF	TGTGCCAGCAGTTTTACCCGGGAAAAACTGTTTTTT
once	.	TRBJ1-4	TRBV27	CASSWDRGAANEKLFF	TGTGCCAGCAGCTGGGATCGGGGAGCGGCTAATGAAAAACTGTTTTTT
.	.	TRBJ2-1	TRBV7-6	CASSLQGYNEQFF	TGTGCCAGCAGCCTTCAGGGTTACAATGAGCAGTTCTTC
.	TRBD2	TRBJ2-3	TRBV5-6	CASSLGTSGGARTDTQYF	TGTGCCAGCAGCTTGGGAACTAGCGGGGGGGCCCGCACAGATACGCAGTATTTT
.	.	TRBJ2-1	TRBV9	CASSVGGTEDEQFF	TGTGCCAGCAGCGTAGGGGGGACGGAGGATGAGCAGTTCTTC
.	.	TRBJ1-3	TRBV13	CASRQVAGRDILNSGNTIYF	TGTGCCAGCCGCCAGGTAGCGGGCAGGGATATTCTCAACTCTGGAAACACCATATATTTT
.	.	TRBJ1-1	TRBV13	CASSQAGGFDTEAFF	TGTGCCAGCAGCCAAGCTGGGGGATTTGACACTGAAGCTTTCTTT
.	.	TRBJ2-6	TRBV4-3	CASSQDLGAGANVLTF	TGCGCCAGCAGCCAAGATTTAGGGGCCGGGGCCAACGTCCTGACTTTC
.	.	TRBJ1-1	TRBV4-1	CASSQDHRNTEAFF	TGCGCCAGCAGCCAAGATCACCGCAACACTGAAGCTTTCTTT
once	.	TRBJ1-2	TRBV2	CASSGSSYGYTF	TGTGCCAGCAGTGGGAGCTCCTATGGCTACACCTTC
.	.	TRBJ2-7	TRBV7-8	CASSLGTGNTYEQYF	TGTGCCAGCAGCTTAGGGACGGGAAACACCTACGAGCAGTACTTC
.	.	TRBJ2-2	TRBV9	CASSSDPSVSGELFF	TGTGCCAGCAGCTCCGACCCCTCGGTCTCCGGGGAGCTGTTTTTT
.	.	TRBJ1-2	TRBV6-6	CASKGLSHYGYTF	TGTGCCAGCAAAGGCCTCTCCCACTATGGCTACACCTTC
.	.	TRBJ1-1	TRBV9	CASSPWGHPSGEAFF	TGTGCCAGCAGCCCTTGGGGACACCCCAGTGGTGAAGCTTTCTTT
.	TRBD2	TRBJ2-7	TRBV7-9	CASSLRLAGGVSSYEQYF	TGTGCCAGCAGCTTAAGACTAGCGGGAGGGGTAAGCTCCTACGAGCAGTACTTC
.	.	TRBJ2-2	TRBV9	CASSGHWSTGELFF	TGTGCCAGCAGCGGCCACTGGTCCACCGGGGAGCTGTTTTTT
.	.	TRBJ1-2	TRBV30	CACLGQGANFNYGYTF	TGTGCCTGCCTTGGCCAAGGGGCCAACTTTAACTATGGCTACACCTTC
.	TRBD2	TRBJ2-7	TRBV7-2	CASSLDQRELGGEQYF	TGTGCCAGCAGCTTAGACCAGCGGGAGTTGGGTGGCGAGCAGTACTTC
once	.	TRBJ2-7	TRBV7-9	CASSLSRDYEQYF	TGTGCCAGCAGCTTATCCCGGGACTACGAGCAGTACTTC
few	.	TRBJ2-2	TRBV6-5	CASSHIAENTGELFF	TGTGCCAGCAGTCACATAGCGGAAAACACCGGGGAGCTGTTTTTT
.	.	TRBJ1-2	TRBV9	CASSPPGQGTGFGYTF	TGTGCCAGCAGCCCCCCCGGCCAGGGAACAGGTTTTGGCTACACCTTC
.	.	TRBJ1-1	TRBV19	CATLLREGHTEAFF	TGTGCCACCCTCTTAAGGGAGGGCCACACTGAAGCTTTCTTT
.	.	TRBJ2-7	TRBV5-6	CASSLGGGEYEQYF	TGTGCCAGCAGCTTGGGTGGAGGGGAATACGAGCAGTACTTC
.	TRBD2	TRBJ2-1	TRBV12-5	CASGHWTSGNEQFF	TGTGCTAGTGGTCATTGGACTAGCGGGAATGAGCAGTTCTTC
.	.	TRBJ2-7	TRBV2	CASSRGVAYEQYF	TGTGCCAGCAGTAGAGGGGTAGCCTACGAGCAGTACTTC
once	.	TRBJ2-3	TRBV27	CASSQYDSGFSTDTQYF	TGTGCCAGCAGCCAATATGATTCAGGGTTCAGCACAGATACGCAGTATTTT
few	.	TRBJ1-2	TRBV11-2	CASSLGSVYTF	TGTGCCAGCAGCCTAGGATCCGTCTACACCTTC
.	.	TRBJ2-3	TRBV9	CASSEWGATDTQYF	TGTGCCAGCAGCGAGTGGGGGGCCACAGATACGCAGTATTTT
.	.	TRBJ2-3	TRBV9	CASSARQRLTDTQYF	TGTGCCAGCAGCGCTAGACAGCGGCTCACAGATACGCAGTATTTT
.	.	TRBJ1-2	TRBV27	CASRGGPSREFGYTF	TGTGCCAGCCGCGGGGGGCCCAGTAGGGAATTTGGCTACACCTTC